This T cell receptor (beta chain) was observed in a study of blood T cell repertoires in COVID-19. Looking at the study overall: T cells, B-cell-depleted T cells, or PBMCs supplied cDNA or gDNA.

How the authors handled the data: Amplification from reference gene primers served as the basis for estimated nucleated cell counts. The table came from immunoSEQ multiplex PCR; TCRdb's copy has only in-frame clones and leaves some out. V and J calls plus clone size are reproduced from that table; the DNA served to infer D and trimming. The sample contains about 87,000 clones, 86% of which appear only once. The CDR3 covers 14 residues. Trimming stripped 4 bases from V and 2 bases from J, with 13 bases between. CDR1 SGHDT and CDR2 YYEEEE come from the germline V gene. The V call is TRBV5-6, the J call TRBJ2-7; D may be TRBD2 (5 bases). This clonotype was obtained from a human donor in a cohort sampled during active COVID-19. The sample was peripheral blood. CDR3 coding DNA: TGTGCCAGCAGCCCGGACTTCGGAACCTACGAGCAGTACTTC. Translated: CASSPDFGTYEQYF.